Listed below are T cell receptor beta chains from one sample, sequenced in a study of cytomegalovirus exposure and HLA in healthy donors. TCRdb keeps only in-frame clones here, not all; method: immunoSEQ multiplex PCR. In the table there are more than 150,000 clones, 75% to 90% of which are singletons. Source material: PBMCs. These TCRs come from a man between 18 and 35 years old in good health and CMV-seropositive. CDR3s include the opening cysteine and the closing phenylalanine or tryptophan. The D gene is left open where the match is weak. A clone size is listed for some rows: how often the clone was seen (once, few, many), or a class if it is expanded.

V gene,D gene,J gene,clone size,CDR3 protein,CDR3 DNA
TRBV13,TRBD1,TRBJ2-7,-,CASSLSVSTGAHEQYF,TGTGCCAGCAGCTTATCAGTGTCTACAGGGGCACACGAGCAGTACTTC
TRBV5-1,TRBD1,TRBJ2-3,-,CASRTGGTDTQYF,TGCGCCAGTAGGACAGGGGGCACAGATACGCAGTATTTT
TRBV4-3,-,TRBJ1-1,-,CASSHGRQLMNTEAFF,TGCGCCAGCAGCCATGGGAGGCAACTCATGAACACTGAAGCTTTCTTT
TRBV4-1,-,TRBJ1-2,-,CASSSPGQVLNHGYTF,TGCGCCAGCAGCTCCCCGGGACAAGTTCTCAACCATGGCTACACCTTC
TRBV9,TRBD2,TRBJ2-7,-,CASSRHPGGRLDEQYF,TGTGCCAGCAGCAGGCACCCGGGGGGGCGACTAGACGAGCAGTACTTC
TRBV27,-,TRBJ1-6,once,CASREQNSPLHF,TGTGCCAGCAGGGAACAGAATTCACCCCTCCACTTT
TRBV9,-,TRBJ2-2,-,CASSEGPGSGELFF,TGTGCCAGCAGCGAGGGCCCCGGGAGCGGGGAGCTGTTTTTT
TRBV7-9,-,TRBJ1-1,few,CASSVLGLNTEAFF,TGTGCCAGCAGCGTACTAGGACTTAACACTGAAGCTTTCTTT
TRBV9,-,TRBJ1-6,few,CASSFSGTRGSPLHF,TGTGCCAGCAGCTTTTCCGGGACGCGGGGTTCACCCCTCCACTTT
TRBV5-1,TRBD2,TRBJ2-3,-,CASSLVPSGAGDTQYF,TGCGCCAGCAGCTTGGTCCCTAGCGGGGCGGGAGATACGCAGTATTTT
TRBV27,-,TRBJ1-5,-,CASSPGARNQPQHF,TGTGCCAGCAGCCCAGGGGCAAGGAATCAGCCCCAGCATTTT
TRBV6-4,TRBD1,TRBJ2-3,-,CASSPGTGTDTQYF,TGTGCCAGCAGCCCGGGGACAGGCACAGATACGCAGTATTTT
TRBV7-6,-,TRBJ2-3,-,CASSLEERGGYTDTQYF,TGTGCCAGCAGCTTAGAGGAGAGGGGGGGGTACACAGATACGCAGTATTTT
TRBV18,-,TRBJ1-6,-,CASSPLQGRGYNSPLHF,TGTGCCAGCTCACCATTACAGGGAAGGGGCTATAATTCACCCCTCCACTTT
TRBV5-1,TRBD1,TRBJ2-7,-,CASSSQYPGQVPSDEQYF,TGCGCCAGCAGCTCCCAATACCCGGGACAGGTCCCTTCGGACGAGCAGTACTTC
TRBV27,TRBD2,TRBJ2-7,-,CASRSSGGGFEQYF,TGTGCCAGCAGAAGTAGCGGGGGGGGTTTCGAGCAGTACTTC
TRBV4-3,-,TRBJ2-5,-,CASSQDTASGETQYF,TGCGCCAGCAGCCAAGATACGGCCTCGGGGGAGACCCAGTACTTC
TRBV27,-,TRBJ1-5,-,CASRVVGGAGQPQHF,TGTGCCAGCAGGGTGGTTGGGGGGGCTGGGCAGCCCCAGCATTTT
TRBV5-1,TRBD2,TRBJ2-1,-,CASAHQGGDYNEQFF,TGCGCCAGCGCACACCAGGGAGGGGATTACAATGAGCAGTTCTTC
TRBV12-5,TRBD1,TRBJ2-7,-,CASTGTGSSEQYF,TGTGCTAGTACCGGGACAGGGAGTAGCGAGCAGTACTTC
TRBV7-9,-,TRBJ1-2,once,CASSFRQDYGYTF,TGTGCCAGCAGCTTTAGGCAGGACTATGGCTACACCTTC
TRBV29-1,-,TRBJ1-1,-,CSASREAEAFF,TGCAGCGCTTCCCGGGAGGCTGAAGCTTTCTTT
TRBV7-2,TRBD1,TRBJ2-7,-,CASSQQGAANEQYF,TGTGCCAGCAGCCAACAGGGGGCCGCGAACGAGCAGTACTTC
TRBV7-8,-,TRBJ1-5,-,CASLPSRTVYSNQPQHF,TGTGCCAGCCTTCCGTCTCGGACAGTTTATAGCAATCAGCCCCAGCATTTT
TRBV7-6,-,TRBJ1-1,-,CASSLFWGGEGTEAFF,TGTGCCAGCAGCTTATTTTGGGGGGGCGAGGGCACTGAAGCTTTCTTT
TRBV2,-,TRBJ2-7,-,CASSEVRTYEQYF,TGTGCCAGCAGTGAAGTCAGGACCTACGAGCAGTACTTC
TRBV19,TRBD1,TRBJ1-1,-,CASNWDRGNTEAFF,TGTGCCAGTAACTGGGACAGGGGGAACACTGAAGCTTTCTTT
TRBV18,-,TRBJ2-7,-,CASSPFPYYEQYF,TGTGCCAGCTCACCTTTCCCGTACTACGAGCAGTACTTC